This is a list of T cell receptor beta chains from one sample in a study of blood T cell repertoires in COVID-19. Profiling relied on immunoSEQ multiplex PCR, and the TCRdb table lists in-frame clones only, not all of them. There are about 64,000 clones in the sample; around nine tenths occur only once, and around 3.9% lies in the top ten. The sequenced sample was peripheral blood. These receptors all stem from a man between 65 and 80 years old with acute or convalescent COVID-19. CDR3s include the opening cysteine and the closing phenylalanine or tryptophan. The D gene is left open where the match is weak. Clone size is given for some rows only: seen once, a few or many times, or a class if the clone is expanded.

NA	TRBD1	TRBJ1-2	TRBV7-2	TGTGCCAGCAGCTTTCAGGGGGCGGGCTACACCTTC	CASSFQGAGYTF
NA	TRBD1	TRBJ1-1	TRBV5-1	TGCGCCAGCAGCTTATGGGACAGGGGGATGAACACTGAAGCTTTCTTT	CASSLWDRGMNTEAFF
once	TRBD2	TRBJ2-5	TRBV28	TGTGCCAGCAGTAGCCTCCCTGGGCTAGCGGGGGAGCTAAAGACCCAGTACTTC	CASSSLPGLAGELKTQYF
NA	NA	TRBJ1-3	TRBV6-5	TGTGCCAGCAGCCGCAGCCGAGGACGGGAGCGCACCATATATTTT	CASSRSRGRERTIYF
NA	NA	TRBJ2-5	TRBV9	TGTGCCAGCAGCGTAGCTACTGAGGTGGGGAGTAAGACCCAGTACTTC	CASSVATEVGSKTQYF
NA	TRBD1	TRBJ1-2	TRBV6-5	TGTGCCAGCACAATTTCCGGGACAGGGTTTGAGGTCACCTTC	CASTISGTGFEVTF
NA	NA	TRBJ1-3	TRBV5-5	TGTGCCAGCAGCTGGGGCGGGGGCGGCTCTGGAAACACCATATATTTT	CASSWGGGGSGNTIYF
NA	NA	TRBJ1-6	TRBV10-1	TGCGCCAGCAGTGAGAGGGACATAGATTCACCCCTCCACTTT	CASSERDIDSPLHF
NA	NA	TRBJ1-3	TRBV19	TGTGCCAGTAGTATTGGACTGAGCACCATATATTTT	CASSIGLSTIYF
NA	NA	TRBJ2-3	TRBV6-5	TGTGCCAGCTCCCTGAGGGATACGCAGTATTTT	CASSLRDTQYF
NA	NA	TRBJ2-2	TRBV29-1	TGCAGCGTCTGGAGAGGTCAGGGAAACACCGGGGAGCTGTTTTTT	CSVWRGQGNTGELFF
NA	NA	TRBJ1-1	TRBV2	TGTGCCAGCGATTGGGGGCCTGAAGCTTTCTTT	CASDWGPEAFF
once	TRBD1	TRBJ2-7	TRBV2	TGTGCCAGCAGCCGCTCCGGGACAGCGAGCTACGAGCAGTACTTC	CASSRSGTASYEQYF
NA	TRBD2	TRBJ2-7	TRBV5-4	TGTGCCAGCAGCTTTGGCGGGGGGTACTACGAGCAGTACTTC	CASSFGGGYYEQYF
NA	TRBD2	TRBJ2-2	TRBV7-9	TGTGCCAGCAGCGGGACTAGCGGGCCCGGGGAGCTGTTTTTT	CASSGTSGPGELFF
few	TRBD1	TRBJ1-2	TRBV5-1	TGCGCCAGCAGCCCCGGAGGACAGGGCTATGGCTACACCTTC	CASSPGGQGYGYTF
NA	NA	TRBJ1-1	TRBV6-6	TGTGCCAGCAGTAGGGGGGGGATACAGATGAACACTGAAGCTTTCTTT	CASSRGGIQMNTEAFF
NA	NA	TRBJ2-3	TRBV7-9	TGTGCCAGCAGCTTAGCACTAGCCCTAACAGATACGCAGTATTTT	CASSLALALTDTQYF
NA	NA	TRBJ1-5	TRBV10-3	TGTGCCACCAACGAGAAAATCAGCAATCAGCCCCAGCATTTT	CATNEKISNQPQHF
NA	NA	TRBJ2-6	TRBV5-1	TGCGCCACCCACCAGGGTTCCACCCTCTCTGGGGCCAACGTCCTGACTTTC	CATHQGSTLSGANVLTF
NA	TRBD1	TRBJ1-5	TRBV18	TGTGCCAGCTCACCACTTTCACAGGGGAATCAGCCCCAGCATTTT	CASSPLSQGNQPQHF
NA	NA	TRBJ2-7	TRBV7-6	TGTGCCAGCAGTCGAACTCGAACTGGCTACGAGCAGTACTTC	CASSRTRTGYEQYF
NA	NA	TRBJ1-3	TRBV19	TGTGCCAGTAGTTCTTTTTACAGGGAGTCTGGAAACACCATATATTTT	CASSSFYRESGNTIYF
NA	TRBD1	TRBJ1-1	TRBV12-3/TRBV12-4	TGTGCCAGCAGCTGGGACAGGAACACTGAAGCTTTCTTT	CASSWDRNTEAFF
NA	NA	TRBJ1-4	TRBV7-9	TGTGCCAGCAGCTCCGTCGGGGGAAATGAAAAACTGTTTTTT	CASSSVGGNEKLFF
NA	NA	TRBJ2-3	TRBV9	TGTGCCAGCAGCGTAGAGCTAGCAAGCACAGATACGCAGTATTTT	CASSVELASTDTQYF
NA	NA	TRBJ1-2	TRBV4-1	TGCACCAGCAGCCAAGAATCCGGCAGGAAAAACACTAACTATGGCTACACCTTC	CTSSQESGRKNTNYGYTF
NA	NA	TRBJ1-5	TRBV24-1	TGTGCCACCAGTGATAACCGACAGTCCGACAATCAGCCCCAGCATTTT	CATSDNRQSDNQPQHF
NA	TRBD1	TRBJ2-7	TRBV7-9	TGTGCCAGCAGCCTTCCGGGACAGGGCAGTCTGCAGTACTTC	CASSLPGQGSLQYF
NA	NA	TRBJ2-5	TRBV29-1	TGCAGCGTTGCCTCAGGGGAGACCCAGTACTTC	CSVASGETQYF
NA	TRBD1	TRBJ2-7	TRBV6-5	TGTGCCAGCAGCCTAGAGGGACAGGGCCCCTACGAGCAGTACTTC	CASSLEGQGPYEQYF
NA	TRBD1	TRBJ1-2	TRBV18	TGTGCCAGCTCACCACGCACCGAGACAGGGGGTCAAGGCTACACCTTC	CASSPRTETGGQGYTF
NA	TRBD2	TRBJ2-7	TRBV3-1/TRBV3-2	TGTGCCAGCAGCCAGGGAGGGTTTACCTACGAGCAGTACTTC	CASSQGGFTYEQYF
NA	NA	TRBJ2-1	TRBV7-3	TGTGCCAGCAGCTTAGTAGGGGGTATCTACAATGAGCAGTTCTTC	CASSLVGGIYNEQFF
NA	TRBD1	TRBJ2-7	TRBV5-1	TGCGCCAGCAGCTTGACAGGGGGCTCCTACTACGAGCAGTACTTC	CASSLTGGSYYEQYF
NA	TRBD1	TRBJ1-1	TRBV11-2	TGTGCCAGCAGAAAAGGACAGGGGGCTTTGATCGTTGTGAACACTGAAGCTTTCTTT	CASRKGQGALIVVNTEAFF
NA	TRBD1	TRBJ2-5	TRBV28	TGTGCCAGCATCCCGGCGGGACAGGGGCCCCAAGAGACCCAGTACTTC	CASIPAGQGPQETQYF
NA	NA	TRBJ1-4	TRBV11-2	TGTGCCAGCAGCTTACAGACAGGAAGCCACGAAAAACTGTTTTTT	CASSLQTGSHEKLFF
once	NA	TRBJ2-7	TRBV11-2	TGTGCCAGCAGCTTAGAGAGAGGGCCCTACGAGCAGTACTTC	CASSLERGPYEQYF